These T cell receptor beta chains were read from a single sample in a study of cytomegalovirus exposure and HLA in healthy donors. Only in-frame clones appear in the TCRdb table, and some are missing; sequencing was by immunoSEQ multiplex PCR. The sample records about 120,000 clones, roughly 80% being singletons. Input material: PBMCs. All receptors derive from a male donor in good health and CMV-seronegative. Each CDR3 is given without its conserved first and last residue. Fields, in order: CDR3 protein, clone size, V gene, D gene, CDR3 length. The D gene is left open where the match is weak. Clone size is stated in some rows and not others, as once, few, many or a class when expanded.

ASSVGQSNEKLF | - | TRBV9 | - | 12
SSSFRGQGYYNEQF | - | TRBV7-9 | TRBD1 | 14
ASKRYAGGPEDTQY | - | TRBV2 | TRBD2 | 14
ASSLVSGPQGETQY | - | TRBV7-9 | - | 14
ASSFSGTSGGFDTQY | once | TRBV11-3 | TRBD2 | 15
ASSQGTPTEAF | once | TRBV28 | TRBD1 | 11
ASSPAGLRGDHEQY | - | TRBV5-1 | - | 14
ASIRIGDNEQF | - | TRBV6-6 | - | 11
AWSGQMNTEAF | - | TRBV30 | TRBD1 | 11
ASTQPGGQSNEQF | few | TRBV19 | - | 13
ASSLIEVQQY | - | TRBV7-9 | - | 10
ASSFQRGETQY | once | TRBV7-2 | - | 11
ASSSLQGSQETQY | few | TRBV5-1 | - | 13
ASSLSGGGPRSAQY | - | TRBV7-3 | - | 14
ASSIQAGAAGELF | - | TRBV5-4 | TRBD2 | 13
ASSPGTIGDTEAF | - | TRBV7-9 | - | 13